The clone carrying this TCR beta chain appeared a few times. Its antigen is undetermined. This entry is derived from a study of cytomegalovirus exposure and HLA in healthy donors. The study's findings and limits: In a later analysis, across HLA loci, associated TCR counts were highest for DRB1, lowest for HLA-C.

Primers for the PCR totalled 60 Vbeta and 13 Jbeta. TCRdb keeps only in-frame clones here, not all; method: immunoSEQ multiplex PCR. The sample contains fewer than 150,000 clones, 70% to 80% of which appear only once. This TCR was sampled from a woman aged 40 to 50 in good health and CMV-seropositive. Input material: PBMCs.

CDR3 nucleotide sequence: TGTGCCAGCAGCCCAGGGTTTAGCAATCAGCCCCAGCATTTT. It codes for CASSPGFSNQPQHF. The chain carries TRBV5-8 and TRBJ1-5; maybe TRBD1 (5 bases). Germline V gene lookup returns CDR1 SGHTS and CDR2 YDEGEE. The CDR3 is 14 residues long. Trimming cost V 4 bases and J 0 bases, with 8 bases left between them.